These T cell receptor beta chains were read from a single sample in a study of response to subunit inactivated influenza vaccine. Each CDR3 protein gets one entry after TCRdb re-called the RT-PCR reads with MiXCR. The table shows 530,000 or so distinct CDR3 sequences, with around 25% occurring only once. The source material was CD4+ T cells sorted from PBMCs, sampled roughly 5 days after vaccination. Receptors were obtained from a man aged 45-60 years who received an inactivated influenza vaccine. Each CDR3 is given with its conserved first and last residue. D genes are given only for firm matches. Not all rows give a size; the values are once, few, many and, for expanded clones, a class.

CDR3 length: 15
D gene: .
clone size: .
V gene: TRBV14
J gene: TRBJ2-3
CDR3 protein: CASSHLKTRSDTQYF
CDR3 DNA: TGTGCCAGCAGCCACCTGAAGACTCGATCAGATACGCAGTATTTT

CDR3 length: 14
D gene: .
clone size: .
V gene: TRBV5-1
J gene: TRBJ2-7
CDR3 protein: CASSLTGTVYEQYF
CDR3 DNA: TGCGCCAGCAGCCTAACCGGGACGGTCTACGAGCAGTACTTC

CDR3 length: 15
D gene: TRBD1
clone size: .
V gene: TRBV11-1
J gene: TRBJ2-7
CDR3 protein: CASSFASRGLLEQYF
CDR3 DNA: TGTGCCAGCAGCTTCGCCAGCAGGGGGCTGCTCGAGCAGTACTTC

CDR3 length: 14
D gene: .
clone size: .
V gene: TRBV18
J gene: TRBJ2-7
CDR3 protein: CASSPAGGLYEQYF
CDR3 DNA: TGTGCCAGCTCACCAGCAGGGGGGCTCTACGAGCAGTACTTC

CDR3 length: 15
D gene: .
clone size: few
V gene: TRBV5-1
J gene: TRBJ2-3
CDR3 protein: CASSFTAAITDTQYF
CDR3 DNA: TGCGCCAGCAGCTTCACAGCGGCGATCACAGATACGCAGTATTTT

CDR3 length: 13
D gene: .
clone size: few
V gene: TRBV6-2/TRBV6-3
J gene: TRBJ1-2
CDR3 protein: CASRLDANYGYTF
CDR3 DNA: TGTGCCAGCAGGTTGGACGCTAACTATGGCTACACCTTC

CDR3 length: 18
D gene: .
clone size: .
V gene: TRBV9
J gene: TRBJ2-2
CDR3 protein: CASSQYRGRATNTGELFF
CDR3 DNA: TGTGCCAGCAGCCAGTACAGGGGGAGGGCTACGAACACCGGGGAGCTGTTTTTT

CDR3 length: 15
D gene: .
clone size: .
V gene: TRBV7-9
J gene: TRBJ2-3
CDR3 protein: CASSLASGTTDTQYF
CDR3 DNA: TGTGCCAGCAGCTTAGCGTCCGGGACTACAGATACGCAGTATTTT

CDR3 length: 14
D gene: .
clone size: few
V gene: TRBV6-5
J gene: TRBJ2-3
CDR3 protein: CASSYVQRPDTQYF
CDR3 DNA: TGTGCCAGCAGTTACGTCCAGCGGCCAGATACGCAGTATTTT

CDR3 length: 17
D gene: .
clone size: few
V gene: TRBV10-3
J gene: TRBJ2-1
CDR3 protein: CAISDRFVGGSYNEQFF
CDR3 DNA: TGTGCCATCAGTGACCGATTCGTGGGCGGCTCCTACAATGAGCAGTTCTTC

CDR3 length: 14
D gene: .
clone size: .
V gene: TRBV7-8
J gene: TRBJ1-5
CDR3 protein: CASSFGQRNQPQHF
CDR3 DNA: TGTGCCAGCAGCTTTGGGCAGCGCAATCAGCCCCAGCATTTT

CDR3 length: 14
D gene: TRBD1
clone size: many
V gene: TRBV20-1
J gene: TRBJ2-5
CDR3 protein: CSAGRAGGQETQYF
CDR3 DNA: TGCAGTGCCGGTCGGGCAGGGGGCCAAGAGACCCAGTACTTC

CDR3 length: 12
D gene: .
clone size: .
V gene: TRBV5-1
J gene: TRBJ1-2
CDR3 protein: CASSPNTYGYTF
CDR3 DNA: TGCGCCAGCAGCCCCAATACCTATGGCTACACCTTC

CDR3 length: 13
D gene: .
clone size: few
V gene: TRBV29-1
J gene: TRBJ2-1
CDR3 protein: CSGLGDSLSEQFF
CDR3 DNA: TGCAGCGGCCTCGGAGACAGCCTGAGTGAGCAGTTCTTC

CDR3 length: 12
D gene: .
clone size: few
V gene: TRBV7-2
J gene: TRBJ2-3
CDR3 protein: CASRPPSDTQYF
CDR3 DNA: TGTGCCAGCAGACCCCCATCTGATACGCAGTATTTT

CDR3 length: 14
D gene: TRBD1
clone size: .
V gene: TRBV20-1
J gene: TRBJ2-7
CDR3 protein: CSATTGAHTYEQYF
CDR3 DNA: TGCAGTGCTACCACAGGGGCCCATACCTACGAGCAGTACTTC

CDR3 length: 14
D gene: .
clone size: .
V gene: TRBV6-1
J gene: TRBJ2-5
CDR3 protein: CASSPGATGETQYF
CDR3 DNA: TGTGCCAGCAGCCCCGGGGCCACTGGAGAGACCCAGTACTTC

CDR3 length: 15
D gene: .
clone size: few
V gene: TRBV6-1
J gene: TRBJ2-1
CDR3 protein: CASSEAMGGNNEQFF
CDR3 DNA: TGTGCCAGCAGTGAAGCGATGGGCGGAAACAATGAGCAGTTCTTC

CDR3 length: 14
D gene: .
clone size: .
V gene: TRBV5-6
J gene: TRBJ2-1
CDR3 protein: CASSTTGFRNEQFF
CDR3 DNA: TGTGCCAGCAGCACTACAGGGTTTCGTAATGAGCAGTTCTTC

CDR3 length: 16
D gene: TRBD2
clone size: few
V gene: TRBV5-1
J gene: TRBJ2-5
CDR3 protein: CASSSGAGGTAETQYF
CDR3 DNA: TGCGCCAGCAGCTCGGGAGCGGGAGGAACAGCCGAGACCCAGTACTTC

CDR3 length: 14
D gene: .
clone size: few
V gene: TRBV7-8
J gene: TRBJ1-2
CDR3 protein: CASSLDNGVPGYTF
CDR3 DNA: TGTGCCAGCAGCTTAGACAATGGGGTTCCTGGCTACACCTTC

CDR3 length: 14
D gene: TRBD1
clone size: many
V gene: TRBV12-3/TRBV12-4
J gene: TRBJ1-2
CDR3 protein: CASSSTGFAYGYTF
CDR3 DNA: TGTGCCAGCAGTTCGACAGGGTTTGCCTATGGCTACACCTTC

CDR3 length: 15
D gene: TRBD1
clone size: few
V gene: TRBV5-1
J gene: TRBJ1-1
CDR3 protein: CASSLGNTGGTEAFF
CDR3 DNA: TGCGCCAGCAGCTTGGGCAACACAGGGGGCACTGAAGCTTTCTTT

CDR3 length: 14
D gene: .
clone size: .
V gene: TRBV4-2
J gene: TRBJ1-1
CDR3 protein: CASSPGGFGTEAFF
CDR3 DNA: TGTGCCAGCAGCCCGGGTGGGTTTGGGACTGAAGCTTTCTTT

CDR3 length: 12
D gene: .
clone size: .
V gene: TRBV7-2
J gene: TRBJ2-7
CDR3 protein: CASSLTPHEQYF
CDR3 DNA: TGTGCCAGCAGCTTAACCCCGCACGAGCAGTACTTC

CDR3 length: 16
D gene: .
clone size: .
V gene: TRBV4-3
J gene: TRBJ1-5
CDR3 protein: CASSQETGISNQPQHF
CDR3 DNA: TGCGCCAGCAGCCAAGAAACAGGGATTAGCAATCAGCCCCAGCATTTT

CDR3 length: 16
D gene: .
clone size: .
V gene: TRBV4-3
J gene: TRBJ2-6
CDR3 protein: CASSQDRGLGANVLTF
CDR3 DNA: TGCGCCAGCAGCCAAGATCGCGGACTTGGGGCCAACGTCCTGACTTTC

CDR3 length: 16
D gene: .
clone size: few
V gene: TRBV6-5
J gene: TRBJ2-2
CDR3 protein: CASSYGGRVNTGELFF
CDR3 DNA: TGTGCCAGCAGTTACGGGGGACGGGTCAACACCGGGGAGCTGTTTTTT

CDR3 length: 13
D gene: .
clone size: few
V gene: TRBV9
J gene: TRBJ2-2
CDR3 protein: CASTLMDTGELFF
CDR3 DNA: TGTGCCAGCACCTTAATGGACACCGGGGAGCTGTTTTTT

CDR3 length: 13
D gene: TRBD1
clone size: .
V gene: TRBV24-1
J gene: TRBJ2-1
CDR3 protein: CATREQGSNEQFF
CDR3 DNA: TGTGCCACCAGGGAACAGGGGTCCAATGAGCAGTTCTTC

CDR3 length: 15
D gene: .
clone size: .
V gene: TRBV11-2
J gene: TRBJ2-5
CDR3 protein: CASSLDLSGRETQYF
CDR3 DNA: TGTGCCAGCAGCTTAGATCTCTCGGGGAGAGAGACCCAGTACTTC